One sample yielded the 13 T cell receptor beta chains listed below, sequenced in a study of Ad26.COV2.S vaccination and SARS-CoV-2 variants. Specified treatment: about 20 received Ad26.COV2.S at low or high dose, single or two shots; roughly 5 received placebo; per-sample allocation not given. Repertoires come from day 63 after the first vaccine or placebo injection. The table came from immunoSEQ multiplex PCR; TCRdb's copy has only in-frame clones and leaves some out. The repertoire holds roughly 420,000 clones, with roughly 88% as singletons. This specimen was peripheral blood, taken in a trial of Ad26.COV2.S vaccine versus placebo. The receptor source for this set is a person aged 18-60 years who received the Ad26.COV2.S COVID-19 vaccine or a placebo.

The chain carries TRBV13 and TRBJ2-7; D may match TRBD1 or TRBD2 (5 bases each). The CDR3 length is 14 residues. Germline assignment: CDR1 PRHDT and CDR2 FYEKMQ (reference sequence). V lost 7 bases, J lost 11 bases, and 24 bases lay in between. The CDR3 here is CASTLGVGTSPKYF. The CDR3 nucleotides are TGTGCCAGCACACTAGGCGTGGGGACCTCACCGAAGTACTTC.

This sequence joins TRBV28 and TRBJ2-5; a weak D match, TRBD2 (6 bases). V was trimmed by 8 bases and J by 4 bases, leaving 11 bases between them. The CDR3 extends over 12 amino acids. In germline, CDR1 is MDHEN, CDR2 SYDVKM. This chain's CDR3 is CASRGNGETQYF. The DNA of the CDR3 is TGTGCCAGCCGCGGGAATGGAGAGACCCAGTACTTC.

This chain connects TRBV9 to TRBJ2-5; TRBD2 matches at 13 bases. Germline V gives CDR1 SGDLS, CDR2 YYNGEE. This CDR3 comprises 15 residues. V trimming: 4 bases; J trimming: 3 bases; junction bases outside the gene matches: 3. Here the CDR3 reads CASSSGLAGEETQYF. The CDR3 DNA is TGTGCCAGCAGCTCTGGACTAGCGGGGGAAGAGACCCAGTACTTC.

V and J are TRBV7-2 and TRBJ2-5, with 9 bases identical to TRBD1. Losses at the gene ends were 5 bases for V and 7 bases for J; bases not matched to a gene: 8. Germline V CDR1 and CDR2: SGHTA, FQGNSA. The CDR3 length is 14 residues. The CDR3 DNA follows: TGTGCCAGCAGCCCCACAGGGGGCGCTGGGACCCAGTACTTC. Amino acids: CASSPTGGAGTQYF. The full variable domain, with the rest looked up from reference TRBV7-2 and TRBJ2-5, is GAGVSQSPSNKVTEKGKDVELRCDPISGHTALYWYRQSLGQGLEFLIYFQGNSAPDKSGLPSDRFSAERTGGSVSTLTIQRTQQEDSAVYLCASSPTGGAGTQYFGPGTRLLVL.

In this sample, this clone turned up once. The rearrangement uses TRBV7-9 and TRBJ2-7; 8 nucleotides agree with TRBD1. CDR1 is SEHNR, CDR2 FQNEAQ, per germline (reference sequence). This CDR3 has 15 amino acids. V lost 3 bases and J lost 6; bases outside the gene matches: 10. The CDR3 here is CASSFFTGGLVEQYF. The CDR3, as DNA: TGTGCCAGCAGCTTTTTTACAGGGGGTTTAGTCGAGCAGTACTTC.

The V call is TRBV7-9, the J call TRBJ2-7; D may be TRBD1 or TRBD2 (5 bases each). This CDR3 contains 14 residues. Germline values: CDR1 SEHNR, CDR2 FQNEAQ (reference sequence). The V end was cut by 3 bases, the J end by 2 bases, with 11 bases between. The CDR3 loop is CASSFGTPAYEQYF. Written as DNA, the CDR3 is TGTGCCAGCAGCTTCGGGACGCCAGCCTACGAGCAGTACTTC. The full variable domain, in which reference TRBV7-9 and TRBJ2-7 provide the parts outside the CDR3, is DTGVSQNPRHKITKRGQNVTFRCDPISEHNRLYWYRQTLGQGPEFLTYFQNEAQLEKSRLLSDRFSAERPKGSFSTLEIQRTEQGDSAMYLCASSFGTPAYEQYFGPGTRLTVT.

CDR3 residues: CASSLGQGSLYEQYF. The CDR3, as DNA: TGCGCCAGCAGCTTGGGACAGGGAAGTCTATACGAGCAGTACTTC. This sequence joins TRBV5-1 and TRBJ2-7; 7 bases line up with TRBD1. The germline gives CDR1 SGHRS, CDR2 YFSETQ. V was pared by 0 bases and J by 4 bases, with 7 bases of the junction left unmatched. The CDR3 totals 15 residues.

The rearrangement uses TRBV4-1 and TRBJ2-5; D unclear. CDR1 and CDR2 from the germline V gene are MGHRA and YSYEKL. Between the trimmed V and J ends, which lost 1 base and 5 bases, there was a span of 8 bases. The CDR3 is made up of 13 amino acids. CDR3 coding DNA: TGCGCCAGCAGCCAAGGTCTGCGGGAGACCCAGTACTTC. It translates to CASSQGLRETQYF.

V usage is TRBV27 and J usage is TRBJ2-3; 11 positions agree with TRBD2. CDR1 MNHEY and CDR2 SMNVEV come from the germline V gene (reference sequence). The CDR3 sequence is 18 residues long. V lost 2 bases and J lost 1; bases outside the gene matches: 8. In nucleotides, the CDR3 is TGTGCCAGCAGTTTAGAGGGGCTAGCGGGGGGCCGCACAGATACGCAGTATTTT. Translation gives CASSLEGLAGGRTDTQYF.

The chain combines TRBV28 with TRBJ1-4; D perhaps matches TRBD1 (6 bases). Trimming took 3 bases from V and 8 from J, leaving 13 bases between them. Germline CDR1 and CDR2: MDHEN and SYDVKM. The CDR3 runs 14 residues. The CDR3 region has the DNA TGTGCCAGCAGTTTGTCCAGGGGTGGCGAAAAACTGTTTTTT. It yields the protein CASSLSRGGEKLFF.

This clone was seen only once. CDR3 DNA: TGTGCCAGCAGCCTCCGAGGGGTGAACACTGAAGCTTTCTTT. Its protein product is CASSLRGVNTEAFF. V and J are TRBV28 and TRBJ1-1; perhaps TRBD1 as D (5 bases). The germline V gene has CDR1 MDHEN and CDR2 SYDVKM. This CDR3 is built from 14 residues. V lost 6 bases and J 0 bases, leaving 11 bases between the germline ends. Variable domain in full (rest from reference TRBV28 and TRBJ1-1): DVKVTQSSRYLVKRTGEKVFLECVQDMDHENMFWYRQDPGLGLRLIYFSYDVKMKEKGDIPEGYSVSREKKERFSLILESASTNQTSMYLCASSLRGVNTEAFFGQGTRLTVV.

The sample holds a few counts of this clone. The V gene is TRBV6-5, the J gene TRBJ2-7; TRBD1 matches at 8 bases. The CDR3 is 15 residues long. Germline V lookup: CDR1 MNHEY, CDR2 SVGAGI. The ends lost 8 bases at V and 2 bases at J; junction bases unmatched: 11. The CDR3 nucleotides are TGTGCCAGCCGCCCCTGGGGGGACAGGCCCTACGAGCAGTACTTC. Its translation is CASRPWGDRPYEQYF.

The V and J genes are TRBV7-2 and TRBJ2-5; D possibly matches TRBD1 or TRBD2 (6 bases each). Germline V gene data show CDR1 as SGHTA and CDR2 as FQGNSA. V was shortened by 1 base and J by 4 bases, with 10 bases between the two germline ends. The CDR3 runs 14 residues. The CDR3 DNA reads as TGTGCCAGCAGCTTAGAACGGGGGCGAGAGACCCAGTACTTC. Protein: CASSLERGRETQYF.